A single sample is the source of the 11 T cell receptor beta chains below, sequenced in a study of Graves' ophthalmopathy and Graves' hyperthyroidism. Amplification of TCR beta CDR3 regions used RNA transcripts. Amplification began with first-round RT-PCR using HTBI primers, then second-round multiplex PCR was performed. MiXCR, applied by TCRdb to the multiplex PCR reads, yields one record per CDR3 protein. The profile shows about 340,000 distinct CDR3 sequences, around a sixth of them singletons. Material for sequencing was peripheral blood. The receptors stem from an adult man with Graves' ophthalmopathy.

The chain is built from TRBV20-1 and TRBJ1-2; D might be TRBD1 (5 bases). The CDR3 runs 13 residues. Trimming left V 4 bases short and J 6 bases short, with 15 bases between. In germline, CDR1 is DFQATT, CDR2 SNEGSKA (reference sequence). The CDR3 loop is CSAKDGAAHGYTF. The CDR3 region has the DNA TGCAGTGCTAAGGATGGGGCCGCTCATGGCTACACCTTC.

This clonotype was found many times. This chain joins TRBV7-2 and TRBJ2-5; the D is unclear. CDR1 and CDR2 (germline): SGHTA, FQGNSA. The V and J ends lost 7 bases and 3 bases respectively, with 15 bases between them. This CDR3 comprises 14 residues. CDR3 sequence reads: CASTIPNSKETQYF. DNA for the CDR3: TGTGCCAGCACCATACCGAATAGCAAAGAGACCCAGTACTTC.

This clonotype occurred many times. This chain links TRBV6-2 or TRBV6-3 with TRBJ1-1, with a tentative D call TRBD1 (5 bases). Per germline, CDR1 MNHEY and CDR2 SVGEGT. CDR3 length: 14 amino acids. Trimming cost V 0 bases and J 7 bases, with 12 bases left between them. The CDR3 loop is CASSYSTTANEAFF. In DNA form, the CDR3 reads TGTGCCAGCAGTTACTCGACGACAGCTAATGAAGCTTTCTTT.

This clonotype showed up many times. This chain links TRBV14 with TRBJ2-7, with D possibly being TRBD2 (7 bases). The CDR3 is 15 amino acids. Germline CDR1 and CDR2: SGHDN and FVKESK. The V end lost 6 bases, the J end lost 1 base, and 16 bases lay between the germline ends. The CDR3 loop is CASSHRRGASYEQYF. The DNA for the CDR3 is TGTGCCAGCAGTCACAGACGGGGGGCTTCCTACGAGCAGTACTTC.

The chain uses TRBV7-2 and TRBJ2-5; TRBD2 aligns across 11 bases. Losses at the gene ends were 2 bases for V and 5 bases for J; bases not matched to a gene: 7. CDR3 length: 16 amino acids. The germline V gene has CDR1 SGHTA and CDR2 FQGNSA. In nucleotides, the CDR3 is TGTGCCAGCAGCTTATTAGCGGGAGGGACTTGGGAGACCCAGTACTTC. It is translated as CASSLLAGGTWETQYF.

This clonotype was seen at least ten times. The chain combines TRBV27 with TRBJ2-2; no clear D gene. CDR1 and CDR2 from the germline V gene are MNHEY and SMNVEV (reference sequence). CDR3 size: 15 residues. The V end lost 10 bases, the J end lost 0 bases, and 15 bases lay between the germline ends. The CDR3 region has the DNA TGTGCCACCGCCCTCGGTGGTCCGAACACCGGGGAGCTGTTTTTT. Protein sequence: CATALGGPNTGELFF.

At least ten counts were recorded for this clonotype. The genes are TRBV7-2 and TRBJ2-4; the match to TRBD2 covers 12 bases. CDR1 SGHTA and CDR2 FQGNSA come from the germline V gene. Trimming removed 6 bases from V and 8 bases from J; junction bases left unmatched: 5. This CDR3 region has 14 residues. The CDR3 region is CASRPLAGGDIQYF. CDR3 sequence (DNA): TGTGCCAGCAGGCCGCTAGCGGGGGGGGACATTCAGTACTTC.

At least ten counts were recorded for this clonotype. This sequence joins TRBV19 and TRBJ2-7, with 9 bases fitting TRBD1. The J segment lost 5 bases and the V segment lost 5 bases, leaving 7 bases of the junction unmatched. CDR1 is LNHDA, CDR2 SQIVND, per germline (reference sequence). This CDR3 has 14 amino acids. Here the CDR3 DNA reads TGTGCCAGTAGTTTATACAGGGGGCGCGACGAGCAGTACTTC. Protein sequence: CASSLYRGRDEQYF.

Regarding this clonotype: The junction does not match germline at one end; this may be a read error. The chain uses TRBV27 and TRBJ1-2; 9 positions match TRBD1. CDR3 length: 13 residues. Germline V CDR1 and CDR2: MNHEY, SMNVEV (reference sequence). CDR3 nucleotides: TGTGCCAGCAGTTGGGACAGGGCCCTTGGCTACATCTTC. Protein: CASSWDRALGYIF.

Turning to this clonotype: This may be a read error: a much more frequent sequence differs by one nucleotide. The chain employs TRBV18 and TRBJ1-1, with D hard to call. Germline lookup yields CDR1 KGHSH and CDR2 LQKENI. The CDR3 extends over 16 amino acids. The CDR3 reads CAISPIDTVVNTEAFF. Here the CDR3 DNA reads TGTGCCATCTCACCAATCGACACCGTGGTGAACACTGAAGCTTTCTTT.

This clonotype was found many times. The V and J genes are TRBV5-1 and TRBJ2-5; D not resolved. The ends were cut back, 0 bases at V and 3 bases at J, with 9 bases in the middle. CDR3 length: 14 amino acids. Germline CDR1 is SGHRS and CDR2 is YFSETQ. The CDR3 coding sequence is TGCGCCAGCAGCTTGGGGCAGCCTGAAGAGACCCAGTACTTC. As protein: CASSLGQPEETQYF.